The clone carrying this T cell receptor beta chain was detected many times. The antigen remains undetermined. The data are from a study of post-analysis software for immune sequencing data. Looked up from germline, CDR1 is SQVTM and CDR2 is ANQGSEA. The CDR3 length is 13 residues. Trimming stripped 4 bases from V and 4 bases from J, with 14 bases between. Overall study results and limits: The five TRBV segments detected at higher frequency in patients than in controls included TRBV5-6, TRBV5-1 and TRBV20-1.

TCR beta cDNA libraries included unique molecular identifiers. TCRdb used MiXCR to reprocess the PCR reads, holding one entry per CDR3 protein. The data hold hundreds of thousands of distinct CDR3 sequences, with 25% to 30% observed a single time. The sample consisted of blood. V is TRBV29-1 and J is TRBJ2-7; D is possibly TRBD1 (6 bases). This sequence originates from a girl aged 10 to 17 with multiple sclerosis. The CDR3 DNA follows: TGCAGCGTTGGCGGCGGACAGTCGTACGAGCAGTACTTC. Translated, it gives CSVGGGQSYEQYF.